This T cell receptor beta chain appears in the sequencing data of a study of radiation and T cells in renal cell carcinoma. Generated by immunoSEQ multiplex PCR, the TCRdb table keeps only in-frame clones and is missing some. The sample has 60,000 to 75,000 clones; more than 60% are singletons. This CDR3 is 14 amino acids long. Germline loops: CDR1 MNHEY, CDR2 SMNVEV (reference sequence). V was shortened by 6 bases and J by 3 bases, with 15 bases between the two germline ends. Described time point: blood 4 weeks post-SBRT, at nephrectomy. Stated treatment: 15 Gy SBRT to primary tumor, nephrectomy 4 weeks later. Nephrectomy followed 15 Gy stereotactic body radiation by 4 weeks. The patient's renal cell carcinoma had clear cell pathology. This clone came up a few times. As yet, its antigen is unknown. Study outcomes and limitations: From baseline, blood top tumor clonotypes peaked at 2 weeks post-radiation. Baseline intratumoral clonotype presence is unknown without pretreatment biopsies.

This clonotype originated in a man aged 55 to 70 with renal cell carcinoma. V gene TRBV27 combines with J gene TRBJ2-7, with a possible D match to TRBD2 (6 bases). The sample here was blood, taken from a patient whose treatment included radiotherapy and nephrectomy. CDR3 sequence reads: CASRSGASNYEQYV. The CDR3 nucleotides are TGTGCCAGCAGATCGGGAGCCTCGAACTACGAGCAGTACGTC.